These 23 T cell receptor beta chains came from one sample sequenced in a study of cytomegalovirus exposure and HLA in healthy donors. Primers for the PCR totalled 60 Vbeta and 13 Jbeta. The repertoire was sequenced with immunoSEQ multiplex PCR; TCRdb's copy has only in-frame clones and lacks some. The data contain over 95,000 clones, approximately 69% of them singletons. The sequenced material came from PBMCs. All receptors come from a woman aged 40 to 49 in good health and CMV-seropositive.

In this sample, this clone turned up once. This chain joins TRBV7-3 and TRBJ2-3, with TRBD2 matching over 10 bases. The CDR3 has 16 amino acids. V was clipped by 1 base and J by 4 bases; unmatched bases: 5. Germline V CDR1 and CDR2: SGHTA, FQGTGA. CDR3 sequence: CASSLISGGAPDTQYF. DNA for the CDR3: TGTGCCAGCAGCTTAATAAGCGGGGGGGCCCCAGATACGCAGTATTTT.

A word on this clone: Germline is not matched at one junction end, which may reflect a read error. The rearrangement links TRBV7-9 to TRBJ1-1, with no clear D. CDR1 SEHNR and CDR2 FQNEAQ come from the germline V gene (reference sequence). The length of the CDR3 is 12 residues. The chain's CDR3 is CSSSPTPRGAFF. The CDR3 DNA reads TGTTCCAGCAGCCCCACCCCCCGGGGAGCTTTCTTT.

This clone was recorded a few times. This sequence joins TRBV5-3 and TRBJ2-1; D may be TRBD2 (5 bases). TRBV5-3 qualifies as an ORF whose function is uncertain. Trimming removed 7 bases at V and 0 bases at J, with 8 bases between. CDR3 size: 13 residues. CDR3 region: CARGLSSYNEQFF. Here the CDR3 DNA reads TGTGCCAGAGGACTTAGCTCCTACAATGAGCAGTTCTTC.

The genes are TRBV7-2 and TRBJ2-1; possible D gene TRBD2, 6 bases. Germline values: CDR1 SGHTA, CDR2 FQGNSA. The CDR3 loop spans 15 amino acids. V shed 4 bases and J shed 6 bases, with 16 bases lying between them. The CDR3 region is CASSYYSYGGNEQFF. In nucleotides, the CDR3 is TGTGCCAGCAGCTACTATTCTTACGGGGGCAATGAGCAGTTCTTC.

This clone was counted many times. The chain couples TRBV11-3 to TRBJ2-2; tentative D call: TRBD2 (6 bases). The V end was cut by 5 bases, the J end by 9 bases, with 16 bases between. Germline V lookup: CDR1 SGHNT, CDR2 YENEEA. The CDR3 has 14 residues. The CDR3 DNA is TGTGCCAGCAGCCCGACTAGTGGTAGACGGGAGCTGTTTTTT. Its translation: CASSPTSGRRELFF. The variable domain in full, with the rest retrieved from reference TRBV11-3 and TRBJ2-2, is EAGVVQSPRYKIIEKKQPVAFWCNPISGHNTLYWYLQNLGQGPELLIRYENEEAVDDSQLPKDRFSAERLKGVDSTLKIQPAELGDSAVYLCASSPTSGRRELFFGEGSRLTVL.

The chain uses TRBV7-9 and TRBJ1-1; perhaps TRBD1 as D (5 bases). Trimming cost V 1 base and J 1 base, with 13 bases left between them. The germline V gene has CDR1 SEHNR and CDR2 FQNEAQ (reference sequence). The CDR3 length is 16 residues. The CDR3: CASSLGGTRRNTEAFF. The CDR3 nucleotides read TGTGCCAGCAGCTTAGGGGGCACGCGGAGGAACACTGAAGCTTTCTTT. Full variable domain (remainder filled in from reference TRBV7-9 and TRBJ1-1): DTGVSQNPRHKITKRGQNVTFRCDPISEHNRLYWYRQTLGQGPEFLTYFQNEAQLEKSRLLSDRFSAERPKGSFSTLEIQRTEQGDSAMYLCASSLGGTRRNTEAFFGQGTRLTVV.

This clone has only one observation. The rearrangement links TRBV25-1 to TRBJ2-3; 8 nucleotides match TRBD1. Germline V gene lookup returns CDR1 MGHDK and CDR2 SYGVNS. The CDR3 consists of 12 residues. The V segment lost 6 bases and the J segment 9 bases; nucleotides outside the gene matches: 5. CDR3 DNA sequence: TGTGCCAGCAGCGCCGACAGGGGCACGCAGTATTTT. Translating gives CASSADRGTQYF.

The chain is built from TRBV6-5 and TRBJ2-1, with D hard to call. Germline V gene data show CDR1 as MNHEY and CDR2 as SVGAGI. V was pared by 6 bases and J by 6 bases, with 15 bases between. CDR3 length equals 14 residues. CDR3 in DNA: TGTGCCAGCAGCCGTATGGCACAGATCAATGAGCAGTTCTTC. As protein: CASSRMAQINEQFF.

The CDR3 nucleotides are TGCGCCAGCAGCCAAGACAGGGGGCCCTCCCCCTACGAGCAGTACTTC. Protein: CASSQDRGPSPYEQYF. The J gene is TRBJ2-7, the V gene TRBV4-3; 8 bases map to TRBD1. Per germline, CDR1 LGHNA and CDR2 YSLEER. Trimming at V came to 0 bases and at J to 2 bases, leaving 6 bases not matched to a gene. There are 16 residues in the CDR3.

This clone is categorized as medium-sized. The chain links TRBV19 to TRBJ2-2; TRBD2 matches at 10 bases. V shed 0 bases and J 6 bases; nucleotides not matched to a gene: 4. CDR3 length: 16 amino acids. Looked up from germline, CDR1 is LNHDA and CDR2 is SQIVND (reference sequence). The CDR3 protein is CASSIDTTSGAGELFF. The CDR3 DNA is TGTGCCAGTAGTATAGATACTACTAGCGGGGCCGGGGAGCTGTTTTTT.

The chain employs TRBV9 and TRBJ1-2; D unclear. This CDR3 region has 15 residues. V dropped 1 base and J dropped 5 bases, with 15 bases sitting between them. From germline, CDR1 is SGDLS and CDR2 YYNGEE. CDR3 sequence: CASSVRAEGWYGYTF. The CDR3, as DNA: TGTGCCAGCAGCGTACGGGCAGAGGGTTGGTATGGCTACACCTTC. Full variable domain (missing parts from reference TRBV9 and TRBJ1-2): DSGVTQTPKHLITATGQRVTLRCSPRSGDLSVYWYQQSLDQGLQFLIQYYNGEERAKGNILERFSAQQFPDLHSELNLSSLELGDSALYFCASSVRAEGWYGYTFGSGTRLTVV.

The chain employs TRBV27 and TRBJ2-1, with 7 bases matching TRBD2. The CDR3 runs 14 residues. The J segment lost 7 bases and the V segment lost 4 bases, leaving 7 bases of the junction unmatched. Germline values: CDR1 MNHEY, CDR2 SMNVEV (reference sequence). DNA of the CDR3: TGTGCCAGCAGTTGGGCGGGAGTTCTTAATGAGCAGTTCTTC. Its translation: CASSWAGVLNEQFF.

The chain employs TRBV19 and TRBJ1-5; D might be TRBD1 (5 bases). The CDR3 runs to 17 residues. Germline CDR1 LNHDA, CDR2 SQIVND (reference sequence). V lost 5 bases and J 4 bases, leaving 21 bases between the germline ends. CDR3 sequence: CASSAITTQGSNQPQHF. DNA of the CDR3: TGTGCCAGTAGTGCCATCACCACCCAGGGATCTAATCAGCCCCAGCATTTT. Supplemented by reference TRBV19 and TRBJ1-5, the full variable domain reads DGGITQSPKYLFRKEGQNVTLSCEQNLNHDAMYWYRQDPGQGLRLIYYSQIVNDFQKGDIAEGYSVSREKKESFPLTVTSAQKNPTAFYLCASSAITTQGSNQPQHFGDGTRLSIL.

The rearrangement joins TRBV27 to TRBJ1-6, with D possibly TRBD1 on 5 matching bases. Germline V gene data show CDR1 as MNHEY and CDR2 as SMNVEV (reference sequence). This CDR3 has 13 amino acids. Deletions cut 2 bases from V and 7 bases from J, with 6 bases between. The CDR3 DNA reads as TGTGCCAGCAGTTTACGGGGGAATTCACCCCTCCACTTT. This sequence encodes CASSLRGNSPLHF.

The chain combines TRBV7-2 with TRBJ2-7; 7 bases are a match to TRBD1. CDR1 is SGHTA, CDR2 FQGNSA, per germline. This CDR3 has 14 amino acids. The V and J ends lost 3 bases and 3 bases, in that order; junction bases with no gene match: 5. CDR3 amino acids: CASSLRTGSYEQYF. The CDR3, as DNA: TGTGCCAGCAGCTTGAGGACAGGAAGCTACGAGCAGTACTTC.

DNA of the CDR3: TGTGCCAGCAGCCAAGACGGGGATCTAGCGGGGGCTTACAATGAGCAGTTCTTC. Protein product: CASSQDGDLAGAYNEQFF. The chain has TRBV4-2 and TRBJ2-1; TRBD2 matches at 10 bases. The V gene's germline CDR1 is LGHNA and CDR2 YNFKEQ. V dropped 0 bases and J dropped 4; count of bases not matched to a gene: 9. The CDR3 is made up of 18 amino acids.

CDR3 DNA: TGTGCCAGCAGTGAGGCAGGTCGTGATGAGCAGTTCTTC. As protein: CASSEAGRDEQFF. The gene calls are TRBV2 and TRBJ2-1, with D hard to call. The CDR3 sequence is 13 residues long. The germline CDR1 and CDR2 sequences are SNHLY and FYNNEI. With 3 bases removed from V and 8 bases from J, the gap between germline ends came to 11 bases.

The chain uses TRBV5-1 and TRBJ2-3, with 11 positions matching TRBD2. The CDR3 contains 16 residues. Germline-derived CDR1 and CDR2 are SGHRS and YFSETQ. J was trimmed by 5 bases and V by 1 base; bases with no gene match: 6. The CDR3 loop reads CASSLRPTSGRDTQYF. The CDR3 DNA sequence: TGCGCCAGCAGCTTGCGGCCTACTAGCGGGAGAGATACGCAGTATTTT. Variable domain in full (rest from reference TRBV5-1 and TRBJ2-3): KAGVTQTPRYLIKTRGQQVTLSCSPISGHRSVSWYQQTPGQGLQFLFEYFSETQRNKGNFPGRFSGRQFSNSRSEMNVSTLELGDSALYLCASSLRPTSGRDTQYFGPGTRLTVL.

The CDR3 loop is CASSQELGGSDTQYF. As DNA, the CDR3 is TGCGCCAGCAGCCAAGAGCTCGGGGGGTCAGATACGCAGTATTTT. V usage is TRBV4-3 and J usage is TRBJ2-3; 7 bases map to TRBD2. Trimming removed 0 bases from V and 4 bases from J; junction bases left unmatched: 4. Germline loops: CDR1 LGHNA, CDR2 YSLEER. The CDR3 has 15 amino acids.

The rearrangement uses TRBV11-2 and TRBJ1-2; D is possibly TRBD1 (6 bases). The CDR3 spans 17 residues. Germline V gives CDR1 SGHAT, CDR2 FQNNGV. V was clipped by 4 bases and J by 1 base, with 19 bases between them. CDR3 region: CASSYNPTGVLNYGYTF. CDR3 DNA sequence: TGTGCCAGCAGCTACAACCCGACAGGAGTCCTTAACTATGGCTACACCTTC.

The rearrangement links TRBV4-1 to TRBJ2-7, with TRBD2 matching over 14 bases. This CDR3 comprises 15 residues. Germline CDR1 and CDR2: MGHRA and YSYEKL. Unmatched junction bases numbered 6, after V lost 4 bases and J lost 7 bases. DNA for the CDR3: TGCGCCAGCAGCCCGCCGGGACTAGCGGGAGTTGAGCAGTACTTC. Protein: CASSPPGLAGVEQYF.

The CDR3 here is CSVDRFNTEAFF. CDR3 DNA sequence: TGCAGCGTTGATCGGTTCAACACTGAAGCTTTCTTT. The chain carries TRBV29-1 and TRBJ1-1, with D unresolved. The CDR3 runs to 12 residues. Germline loops: CDR1 SQVTM, CDR2 ANQGSEA. Trimming stripped 3 bases from V and 2 bases from J, with 7 bases between.

The gene calls are TRBV2 and TRBJ2-3; 9 nucleotides agree with TRBD2. Germline V gene sequence: CDR1 SNHLY, CDR2 FYNNEI. Germline trimming cut 7 bases from V and 0 bases from J; bases unmatched to any gene: 8. This CDR3 is built from 16 residues. The CDR3 DNA is TGTGCCAGCACCTTCTCGCTAGCGGGGAGCACAGATACGCAGTATTTT. Amino acid sequence: CASTFSLAGSTDTQYF.